Shown below are 32 T cell receptor beta chains from a single sample sequenced in a study of T cell responses to AZD1222 COVID-19 vaccine. The repertoire was sequenced with immunoSEQ multiplex PCR; TCRdb's copy has only in-frame clones and lacks some. Among about 120,000 clones listed, roughly 91% were seen once. The sample in question was peripheral blood, obtained 28 days after the second AZD1222 dose. These receptor sequences come from an adult who received the AZD1222 COVID-19 vaccine.

The chain is built from TRBV5-4 and TRBJ2-5; D is possibly TRBD2 (5 bases). CDR3 length equals 13 residues. With 6 bases removed from V and 2 bases from J, the gap between germline ends came to 11 bases. In germline, CDR1 is SGHNT, CDR2 YYREEE (reference sequence). The CDR3 reads CASNPWRQETQYF. The CDR3 DNA reads TGTGCCAGCAACCCATGGAGGCAAGAGACCCAGTACTTC.

In this sample, this clone turned up once. This chain joins TRBV6-5 and TRBJ1-4, with 7 positions matching TRBD1. Trimming took 7 bases from V and 4 from J; bases not matched to a gene: 6. This CDR3 is 14 amino acids long. Germline CDR1 MNHEY, CDR2 SVGAGI. This CDR3 is CASKRGQLNEKLFF. CDR3 nucleotides: TGTGCCAGCAAGAGGGGACAGCTTAATGAAAAACTGTTTTTT.

Here the CDR3 DNA reads TGTGCCAGCAGTTATTCTTGTGGGAGATGTCGCCACGAGCAGTACTTC. This translates into CASSYSCGRCRHEQYF. V gene TRBV6-9 combines with J gene TRBJ2-7, with D perhaps matching TRBD2 (5 bases). V was shortened by 0 bases and J by 5 bases, with 17 bases between the two germline ends. This CDR3 is built from 16 residues. Germline V gene data show CDR1 as MNHGY and CDR2 as SVAAGI.

This clone was seen only a few times. This sequence joins TRBV6-5 and TRBJ2-7; 12 bases align to TRBD2. The ends lost 6 bases at V and 5 bases at J; junction bases unmatched: 5. Looked up from germline, CDR1 is MNHEY and CDR2 is SVGAGI. The CDR3 runs to 14 residues. The CDR3 DNA follows: TGTGCCAGCAGATTGACTAGCGGGAGCCACGAGCAGTACTTC. Its protein is CASRLTSGSHEQYF.

The V call is TRBV11-2, the J call TRBJ1-2; possibly TRBD1 for D (6 bases). CDR1 and CDR2 from the germline V gene are SGHAT and FQNNGV. The CDR3 runs 14 residues. V was pared by 5 bases and J by 3 bases, with 13 bases between. CDR3 in amino acids: CASSLAGEDYGYTF. The CDR3, as DNA: TGTGCCAGCAGCCTGGCAGGGGAGGACTATGGCTACACCTTC.

This chain connects TRBV5-1 to TRBJ2-1; no definite D call. The CDR3 length is 12 residues. With 0 bases removed from V and 10 bases from J, the gap between germline ends came to 8 bases. Looked up from germline, CDR1 is SGHRS and CDR2 is YFSETQ. The CDR3 DNA sequence: TGCGCCAGCAGCTTGGACCCGGCGGAGCAGTTCTTC. Residues: CASSLDPAEQFF.

The rearrangement uses TRBV19 and TRBJ2-5; D ambiguous. Trimming left V 1 base short and J 5 bases short, with 11 bases between. This CDR3 is built from 14 residues. CDR1 and CDR2 from the germline V gene are LNHDA and SQIVND (reference sequence). The CDR3 DNA sequence: TGTGCCAGTAGTATAGGGGCAGGACGGGAGACCCAGTACTTC. The encoded protein is CASSIGAGRETQYF. Variable domain in full (rest from reference TRBV19 and TRBJ2-5): DGGITQSPKYLFRKEGQNVTLSCEQNLNHDAMYWYRQDPGQGLRLIYYSQIVNDFQKGDIAEGYSVSREKKESFPLTVTSAQKNPTAFYLCASSIGAGRETQYFGPGTRLLVL.

V usage is TRBV19 and J usage is TRBJ1-5; D not resolved. The CDR3 runs to 13 residues. Trimming removed 5 bases from V and 4 bases from J, with 9 bases in between. Germline V gene sequence: CDR1 LNHDA, CDR2 SQIVND (reference sequence). CDR3 residues: CASSPSNNQPQHF. The CDR3 DNA reads TGTGCCAGTAGTCCGTCGAATAATCAGCCCCAGCATTTT.

The chain is built from TRBV6-2 or TRBV6-3 and TRBJ1-2, with 9 bases aligning to TRBD1. The CDR3 length is 17 residues. Per germline, CDR1 MNHEY and CDR2 SVGEGT. The V and J ends lost 5 bases and 6 bases, in that order; junction bases with no gene match: 16. DNA of the CDR3: TGTGCCAGCAGTCATACGGAGTCTCCGGGACAGGGAAATGGCTACACCTTC. As protein: CASSHTESPGQGNGYTF.

This clone was detected only once. This chain links TRBV10-3 with TRBJ2-3, with 7 nucleotides matching TRBD2. This CDR3 region has 17 residues. The germline CDR1 and CDR2 sequences are ENHRY and SYGVKD. Unmatched junction bases numbered 13, after V lost 5 bases and J lost 2 bases. In DNA form, the CDR3 reads TGTGCCATCAGTCCTACCACCGGGACTACTGTCACAGATACGCAGTATTTT. Translation: CAISPTTGTTVTDTQYF.

The sample holds one count of this clone. The chain recombines TRBV18 with TRBJ1-4; TRBD1 might be the D (5 bases). The V gene lost 6 bases and the J gene lost 8 bases, with 10 bases spanning the gap. The CDR3 length is 12 residues. Looked up from germline, CDR1 is KGHSH and CDR2 is LQKENI. CDR3 region: CASSSREEKLFF. DNA for the CDR3: TGTGCCAGCTCGTCCAGGGAGGAAAAACTGTTTTTT.

J is TRBJ2-7 and V is TRBV2, with D perhaps TRBD2 (6 bases). Per the germline V gene, CDR1 is SNHLY and CDR2 is FYNNEI. CDR3 length equals 12 residues. V was shortened by 7 bases and J by 2 bases, with 9 bases between the two germline ends. The CDR3 spells CASTGETYEQYF. CDR3 nucleotide sequence: TGTGCCAGCACGGGGGAGACCTACGAGCAGTACTTC.

This clone was detected only once. This chain connects TRBV2 to TRBJ1-2; perhaps TRBD1 as D (5 bases). V dropped 7 bases and J dropped 6 bases, with 24 bases sitting between them. Germline V CDR1 and CDR2: SNHLY, FYNNEI. The CDR3 spans 16 residues. This CDR3 is CASTIPYGGGVNGYTF. CDR3 coding DNA: TGTGCCAGCACCATACCCTATGGGGGGGGAGTGAATGGCTACACCTTC. The full variable domain, with the rest looked up from reference TRBV2 and TRBJ1-2, is EPEVTQTPSHQVTQMGQEVILRCVPISNHLYFYWYRQILGQKVEFLVSFYNNEISEKSEIFDDQFSVERPDGSNFTLKIRSTKLEDSAMYFCASTIPYGGGVNGYTFGSGTRLTVV.

The V gene is TRBV5-1, the J gene TRBJ2-2, with TRBD2 identical over 10 bases. Trimming at V came to 2 bases and at J to 2 bases, leaving 3 bases not matched to a gene. This CDR3 has 16 amino acids. The germline gives CDR1 SGHRS, CDR2 YFSETQ. CDR3 nucleotide sequence: TGCGCCAGCAGCTTAAGCGGGGGGGCAAACACCGGGGAGCTGTTTTTT. Residues: CASSLSGGANTGELFF.

The chain recombines TRBV6-5 with TRBJ1-6; 9 nucleotides align to TRBD1. V trimming: 6 bases; J trimming: 10 bases; junction bases outside the gene matches: 7. CDR3 length: 14 residues. Germline values: CDR1 MNHEY, CDR2 SVGAGI. In DNA, the CDR3 is TGTGCCAGCAGGGCCGGACAGGGGACCTCACCCCTCCACTTT. This translates into CASRAGQGTSPLHF.

The chain uses TRBV6-5 and TRBJ2-1; D possibly corresponds to TRBD2 (5 bases). CDR3 size: 14 residues. Trimming stripped 6 bases from V and 10 bases from J, with 19 bases between. Germline V lookup: CDR1 MNHEY, CDR2 SVGAGI. The CDR3 loop is CASRPAALLGEQFF. The CDR3 DNA follows: TGTGCCAGCAGGCCAGCGGCCCTTCTCGGGGAGCAGTTCTTC.

V is TRBV19 and J is TRBJ1-5; possibly TRBD1 for D (5 bases). Germline loops: CDR1 LNHDA, CDR2 SQIVND (reference sequence). CDR3 length: 14 residues. The germline V and J ends were trimmed by 3 bases and 6 bases, with 12 bases remaining between them. CDR3 residues: CASSILGRSQPQHF. DNA for the CDR3: TGTGCCAGTAGTATCTTGGGGCGCAGTCAGCCCCAGCATTTT.

This clone appeared a single time. The chain couples TRBV4-3 to TRBJ2-7; no firm D call. Germline V lookup: CDR1 LGHNA, CDR2 YSLEER. The CDR3 has 15 amino acids. V was cut by 1 base and J by 3 bases, with 13 bases left in between. The CDR3 bases are TGCGCCAGCAGCCAAGGGACCTTAGTAAACTACGAGCAGTACTTC. The encoded protein is CASSQGTLVNYEQYF.

The chain has TRBV7-2 and TRBJ2-2; 8 bases align to TRBD1. The CDR3 has 16 amino acids. Germline CDR1 and CDR2: SGHTA and FQGNSA. V gave up 4 bases and J gave up 5 bases; unmatched junction bases: 9. CDR3 in amino acids: CASSWRDRFGTGELFF. The CDR3, as DNA: TGTGCCAGCAGCTGGAGGGACAGGTTCGGTACCGGGGAGCTGTTTTTT.

V gene TRBV7-2 combines with J gene TRBJ1-1; D is unresolved. The CDR3 contains 11 residues. Germline CDR1 is SGHTA and CDR2 is FQGNSA. V was cut by 8 bases and J by 0 bases, with 4 bases left in between. The CDR3 DNA reads as TGTGCCAGCGGATTGAACACTGAAGCTTTCTTT. This gives the protein CASGLNTEAFF.

This rearrangement joins TRBV18 to TRBJ1-2; no clear D. This CDR3 spans 18 amino acids. V was clipped by 4 bases and J by 0 bases, with 21 bases between them. Germline assignment: CDR1 KGHSH and CDR2 LQKENI. CDR3 residues: CASSRPGFGGPSNYGYTF. For the CDR3, the DNA is TGTGCCAGCTCACGTCCCGGGTTCGGAGGGCCGTCTAACTATGGCTACACCTTC.

The V gene is TRBV10-1, the J gene TRBJ2-1; 8 bases are shared with TRBD2. There are 14 residues in the CDR3. The junction had 8 bases not matched to a gene; V was cut back by 4 bases and J by 9 bases. CDR1 and CDR2 (germline): WNHNN, SYGVQD (reference sequence). CDR3 protein: CASSAPSGGGEQFF. The CDR3 DNA is TGCGCCAGCAGTGCCCCCTCGGGGGGGGGTGAGCAGTTCTTC.

V is TRBV7-2 and J is TRBJ1-3, with a possible D match to TRBD1 (6 bases). The V and J ends lost 2 bases and 3 bases respectively, with 11 bases between them. Germline V CDR1 and CDR2: SGHTA, FQGNSA. The CDR3 length is 15 residues. DNA of the CDR3: TGTGCCAGCAGCTTACGGGGGGCGCTTGGAAACACCATATATTTT. This gives the protein CASSLRGALGNTIYF. Supplemented by reference TRBV7-2 and TRBJ1-3, the full variable domain reads GAGVSQSPSNKVTEKGKDVELRCDPISGHTALYWYRQSLGQGLEFLIYFQGNSAPDKSGLPSDRFSAERTGGSVSTLTIQRTQQEDSAVYLCASSLRGALGNTIYFGEGSWLTVV.

The chain uses TRBV7-2 and TRBJ2-5; no reliable D call. Germline V gene lookup returns CDR1 SGHTA and CDR2 FQGNSA. Trimming cost V 2 bases and J 5 bases, with 9 bases left between them. This CDR3 comprises 13 residues. The CDR3 region has the DNA TGTGCCAGCAGCTTACGGACCCGGGAGACCCAGTACTTC. It codes for CASSLRTRETQYF.

The chain links TRBV18 to TRBJ1-5; D gene ambiguous. V was pared by 3 bases and J by 3 bases, with 9 bases between. The germline gives CDR1 KGHSH, CDR2 LQKENI. The CDR3 contains 14 residues. The CDR3, as DNA: TGTGCCAGCTCACCCGACGGCCTCAATCAGCCCCAGCATTTT. Translated: CASSPDGLNQPQHF.

The chain combines TRBV5-1 with TRBJ1-1, with TRBD1 identical over 8 bases. This CDR3 has 16 residues. The V gene's germline CDR1 is SGHRS and CDR2 YFSETQ. Losses at the gene ends were 3 bases for V and 4 bases for J; bases not matched to a gene: 11. CDR3 in DNA: TGCGCCAGCAGCTCCCAGGGGGCGCCAAGACTCACTGAAGCTTTCTTT. It yields the protein CASSSQGAPRLTEAFF.

The gene calls are TRBV19 and TRBJ1-2; D is undetermined. Germline values: CDR1 LNHDA, CDR2 SQIVND (reference sequence). CDR3 length: 16 amino acids. Trimming took 7 bases from V and 2 from J, leaving 20 bases between them. The CDR3 DNA reads as TGTGCCAGTAAAATCATCGGTTTTGGATCCAACTATGGCTACACCTTC. Residues: CASKIIGFGSNYGYTF.

V usage is TRBV3-1 (or the pseudogene TRBV3-2) and J usage is TRBJ1-4, with a weak D call TRBD1 (6 bases). The V end lost 6 bases, the J end lost 4 bases, and 9 bases lay between the germline ends. The CDR3 consists of 13 residues. The germline V gene encodes CDR1 LGHDT and CDR2 YNNKEL (reference sequence). The CDR3 bases are TGTGCCAGCAGTCCACAGGGTAATGAAAAACTGTTTTTT. Translating it yields CASSPQGNEKLFF.

This clone was recorded only once. This rearrangement joins TRBV21-1 to TRBJ2-1; the table's D call, TRBD2, was not checked against the DNA. TRBV21-1 is shown as a pseudogene. The CDR3 runs to 16 residues. The CDR3 sequence is CASSTSKGGSYNEQFF. CDR3 DNA: TGTGCCAGCAGCACAAGCAAGGGGGGGTCCTACAATGAGCAGTTCTTC.

Only one count was recorded for this clone. This chain uses TRBV7-9 with TRBJ2-3; 9 bases are shared with TRBD2. Germline CDR1 reads SEHNR; CDR2 reads FQNEAQ (reference sequence). V was clipped by 6 bases and J by 4 bases; unmatched bases: 17. The CDR3 contains 18 residues. The CDR3 DNA follows: TGTGCCAGCAGTCCCGGAGGGTGGCGGGAGGGCCGGGCAGATACGCAGTATTTT. Its protein product is CASSPGGWREGRADTQYF.

The CDR3 DNA reads TGTGCCAGCAGCTTGACGGGAGGGCCTTTTGGTGAGCAGTTCTTC. This gives the protein CASSLTGGPFGEQFF. The chain uses TRBV5-6 and TRBJ2-1, with 8 nucleotides matching TRBD2. Germline V gene sequence: CDR1 SGHDT, CDR2 YYEEEE. The CDR3 runs to 15 residues. V was clipped by 1 base and J by 9 bases; unmatched bases: 9.

The chain carries TRBV2 and TRBJ1-6, with TRBD1 matching over 10 bases. J gave up 8 bases and V 6 bases, and 7 bases lay outside the gene matches. The CDR3 totals 15 residues. Looked up from germline, CDR1 is SNHLY and CDR2 is FYNNEI. CDR3 nucleotide sequence: TGTGCCAGCAGGGGGGGGACAGGGGTATATTCACCCCTCCACTTT. Translation: CASRGGTGVYSPLHF.